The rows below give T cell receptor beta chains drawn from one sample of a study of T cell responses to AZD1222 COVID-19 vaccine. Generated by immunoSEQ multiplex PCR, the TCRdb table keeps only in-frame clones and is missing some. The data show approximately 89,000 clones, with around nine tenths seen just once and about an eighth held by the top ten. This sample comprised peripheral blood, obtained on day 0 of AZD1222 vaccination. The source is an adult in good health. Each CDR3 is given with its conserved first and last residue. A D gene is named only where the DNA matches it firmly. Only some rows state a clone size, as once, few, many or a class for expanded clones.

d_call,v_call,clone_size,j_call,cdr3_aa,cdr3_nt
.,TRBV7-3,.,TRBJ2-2,CASSLGTGDTGELFF,TGTGCCAGCAGCTTAGGGACTGGGGACACCGGGGAGCTGTTTTTT
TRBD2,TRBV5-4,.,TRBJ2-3,CASSSGLAGGIGTDTQYF,TGTGCCAGCAGCTCGGGACTAGCGGGGGGGATTGGCACAGATACGCAGTATTTT
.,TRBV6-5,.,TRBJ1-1,CASKGVPEGAEAFF,TGTGCCAGCAAGGGGGTCCCTGAGGGGGCTGAAGCTTTCTTT
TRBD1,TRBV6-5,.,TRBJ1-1,CASRSGGDEAFF,TGTGCCAGCAGATCAGGGGGGGATGAAGCTTTCTTT
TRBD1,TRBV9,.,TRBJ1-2,CASSSWGQGAGYTF,TGTGCCAGCAGCTCCTGGGGACAGGGGGCTGGCTACACCTTC
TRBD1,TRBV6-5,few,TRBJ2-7,CASRRDRATYEQYF,TGTGCCAGTCGGCGGGACAGGGCTACCTACGAGCAGTACTTC
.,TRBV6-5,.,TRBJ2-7,CASSYPPDTPTYEQYF,TGTGCCAGCAGTTACCCCCCGGACACACCAACCTACGAGCAGTACTTC
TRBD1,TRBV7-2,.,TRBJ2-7,CASSLGPGQGLNEQYF,TGTGCCAGCAGCTTAGGGCCGGGACAGGGGCTGAACGAGCAGTACTTC
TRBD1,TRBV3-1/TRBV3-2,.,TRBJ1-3,CASMSQGVSANTIYF,TGTGCCAGCATGTCTCAGGGGGTGTCGGCGAACACCATATATTTT
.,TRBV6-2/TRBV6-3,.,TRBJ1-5,CASSRGTFSNQPQHF,TGTGCCAGCAGCCGGGGGACATTCAGCAATCAGCCCCAGCATTTT
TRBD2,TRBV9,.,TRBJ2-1,CASSVGLWGLGRGNEQFF,TGTGCCAGCAGCGTAGGACTTTGGGGACTAGGCCGTGGGAATGAGCAGTTCTTC
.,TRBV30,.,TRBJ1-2,CAWTRNYGYTF,TGTGCCTGGACCCGAAACTATGGCTACACCTTC
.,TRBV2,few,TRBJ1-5,CASSAGQSNQPQHF,TGTGCCAGCAGTGCCGGACAGTCAAATCAGCCCCAGCATTTT
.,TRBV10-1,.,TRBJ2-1,CASSEGDKIHNEQFF,TGCGCCAGCAGTGAGGGGGACAAAATTCACAATGAGCAGTTCTTC
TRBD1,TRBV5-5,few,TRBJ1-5,CASSLGTGGHSNQPQHF,TGTGCCAGCAGCTTGGGGACAGGGGGCCATAGCAATCAGCCCCAGCATTTT
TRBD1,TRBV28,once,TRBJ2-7,CASSTTGTGVSYEQYF,TGTGCCAGCAGTACTACCGGGACAGGGGTCTCCTACGAGCAGTACTTC
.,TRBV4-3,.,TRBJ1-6,CASSRGSSYNSPLHF,TGCGCCAGCAGCCGGGGCAGCTCCTATAATTCACCCCTCCACTTT
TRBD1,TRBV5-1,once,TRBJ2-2,CASTGTGGTGELFF,TGCGCCAGCACAGGGACAGGGGGCACCGGGGAGCTGTTTTTT
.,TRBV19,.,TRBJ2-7,CASSTRGHEQYF,TGTGCCAGTAGTACCCGGGGGCACGAGCAGTACTTC
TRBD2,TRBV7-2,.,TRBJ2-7,CASSLVASGGHIEQYF,TGTGCCAGCAGCTTAGTGGCTAGCGGGGGCCATATAGAGCAGTACTTC
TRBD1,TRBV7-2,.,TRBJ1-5,CASSLRTGADQPQHF,TGTGCCAGCAGCTTGCGGACAGGGGCCGATCAGCCCCAGCATTTT
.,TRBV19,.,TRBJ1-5,CASSSRFTQPQHF,TGTGCCAGTAGTTCCCGGTTTACTCAGCCCCAGCATTTT
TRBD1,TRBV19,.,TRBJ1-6,CASSRGPGDSPLHF,TGTGCCAGTAGCAGGGGGCCTGGGGATTCACCCCTCCACTTT
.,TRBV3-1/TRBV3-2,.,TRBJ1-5,CASSRGPRQPQHF,TGTGCCAGCAGCCGCGGTCCCCGGCAGCCCCAGCATTTT
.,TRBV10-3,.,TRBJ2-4,CAISDSAKNIQYF,TGTGCCATCAGTGACTCAGCCAAAAACATTCAGTACTTC
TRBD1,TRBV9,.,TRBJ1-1,CASSPGQGSFTNTEAFF,TGTGCCAGCAGCCCCGGACAGGGGAGCTTTACGAACACTGAAGCTTTCTTT
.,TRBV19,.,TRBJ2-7,CASRQGQGEQYF,TGTGCCAGTAGACAGGGTCAAGGCGAGCAGTACTTC
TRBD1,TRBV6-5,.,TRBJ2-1,CATADRVKYNEQFF,TGTGCCACCGCCGACAGGGTAAAGTACAATGAGCAGTTCTTC
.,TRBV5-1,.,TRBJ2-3,CASSLGRPLTDTQYF,TGCGCCAGCAGCTTGGGGCGGCCCCTCACAGATACGCAGTATTTT
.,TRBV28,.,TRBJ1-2,CASSPVGTVTYGYTF,TGTGCCAGCAGTCCTGTTGGTACAGTGACCTATGGCTACACCTTC
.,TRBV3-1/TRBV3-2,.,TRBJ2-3,CASSPQGSTDTQYF,TGTGCCAGCAGCCCCCAAGGAAGCACAGATACGCAGTATTTT
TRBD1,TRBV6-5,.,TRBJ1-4,CASSSYRGTNEKLFF,TGTGCCAGCAGTTCGTACAGGGGAACTAATGAAAAACTGTTTTTT
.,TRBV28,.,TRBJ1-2,CASSLSSGGVYGYTF,TGTGCCAGCAGTTTAAGTTCCGGTGGGGTCTATGGCTACACCTTC
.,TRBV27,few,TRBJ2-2,CASSLSRNTGELFF,TGTGCCAGCAGTTTATCCCGTAACACCGGGGAGCTGTTTTTT
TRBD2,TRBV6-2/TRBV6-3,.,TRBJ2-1,CASSSGLAGNNEQFF,TGTGCCAGCAGCTCGGGTCTAGCGGGGAACAATGAGCAGTTCTTC
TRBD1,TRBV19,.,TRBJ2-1,CASSTRPGTGRKIYNEQFF,TGTGCCAGTAGTACCCGTCCTGGGACAGGGAGGAAAATTTACAATGAGCAGTTCTTC
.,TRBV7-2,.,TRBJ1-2,CASSPWTTGQNGYTF,TGTGCCAGCAGCCCCTGGACTACAGGGCAAAATGGCTACACCTTC